This T cell receptor (beta chain) was recovered during a study of T cell responses to AZD1222 COVID-19 vaccine. Clones were sequenced by immunoSEQ multiplex PCR, and TCRdb holds only the in-frame ones, with some missing. In the table there are tens of thousands of clones, roughly nine tenths of which are singletons. Germline trimming cut 6 bases from V and 7 bases from J; bases unmatched to any gene: 7. CDR1 and CDR2 from the germline V gene are GTSNPN and SVGIG (reference sequence). The CDR3 is 12 residues long. The gene calls are TRBV30 and TRBJ1-1; 8 nucleotides align to TRBD1. The clonotype was recovered from an adult in good health. The sequences come from peripheral blood, collected on day 0 of AZD1222 vaccination. CDR3 residues: CACFRGRIEAFF. In DNA, the CDR3 is TGTGCCTGCTTCAGGGGGCGGATTGAAGCTTTCTTT. Full variable domain (outside the CDR3, taken from reference TRBV30 and TRBJ1-1): SQTIHQWPATLVQPVGSPLSLECTVEGTSNPNLYWYRQAAGRGLQLLFYSVGIGQISSEVPQNLSASRPQDRQFILSSKKLLLSDSGFYLCACFRGRIEAFFGQGTRLTVV.